This TCR beta chain was obtained from a study of T cell responses to AZD1222 COVID-19 vaccine. Findings and limits, study-wide: Regions 160-218 and 743-854 held dominance among vaccine-associated CD4 TCRs, which spanned spike. All repertoire sampling was performed exclusively after the peak T cell response. In a largely white British group with more females than males, clonal diversity was possibly underestimated.

Sequencing was performed with immunoSEQ multiplex PCR; in TCRdb, only in-frame clones are kept and a portion is missing. Of some 24,000 clones detected, 86% appear once; the ten largest clones hold around 7.9%. As regards this clone: The antigen is undetermined.

Germline V lookup: CDR1 LGHDT, CDR2 YNNKEL (reference sequence). CDR3 length equals 14 residues. V gave up 5 bases and J gave up 4 bases, with 14 bases separating them. This receptor was obtained from an adult who received the AZD1222 COVID-19 vaccine. V usage is TRBV3-1 (or the pseudogene TRBV3-2) and J usage is TRBJ1-2, with D tentatively TRBD1 (5 bases). This specimen was peripheral blood, taken 28 days after the second AZD1222 dose. The CDR3 region has the DNA TGTGCCAGCAGCGTACTGGGGGGTTCCTATGGCTACACCTTC. Protein product: CASSVLGGSYGYTF.